This T cell receptor (beta chain) appears in the sequencing data of a study of blood T cells in healthy people across ages. Findings of the study overall: Naive CD4+ cell counts and diversity both ran higher in long-lived than in aged donors.

Together with a sample-barcoded 5' primer, a J-beta primer mix was included in a second PCR lasting about 7 to 12 cycles. TCRdb recomputed calls from the 5' RACE reads with MiXCR, one row per CDR3 protein. The sample holds 750,000 to 850,000 distinct CDR3 sequences; 25% are singletons and the top ten take under 4.5%. Comments on this clonotype: Its antigen is not known.

V was cut by 3 bases and J by 0 bases, with 14 bases left in between. CDR1 is KGHSH, CDR2 LQKENI, per germline. The CDR3 runs to 16 residues. The data also belong to a second study, concerning T cells of mothers and their children. That work adds: Once extracted, all RNA went into cDNA synthesis at roughly 1.4 ug per 15 ul. Maternal samples each gave over 9.5 million TCR beta CDR3 reads, and child samples several million each.

The rearrangement uses TRBV18 and TRBJ1-1, with D possibly matching TRBD1 (5 bases). The origin of this receptor is a boy aged 10-17 years in good health. The sequenced sample was blood. CDR3 nucleotide sequence: TGTGCCAGCTCACCGGGACCGTACCTTATGAACACTGAAGCTTTCTTT. It specifies CASSPGPYLMNTEAFF.